The present T cell receptor (beta chain) was sequenced within a study of shared clonotypes between healthy human individuals. Germline values: CDR1 SGDLS, CDR2 YYNGEE. The CDR3 is 14 amino acids. Unmatched junction bases numbered 5, after V lost 6 bases and J lost 1 base. Only in-frame clones appear in the TCRdb table, and some are missing; sequencing was by immunoSEQ multiplex PCR. The sample has 2.5 million or so clones; roughly 92% are singletons. This receptor was identified in a man between 18 and 29 years old in good health. The chain joins TRBV9 to TRBJ1-1; 8 positions match TRBD1. The sequencing sample was made of naive CD4+ T cells sorted from blood. Documented subset: CD45RA+ positively selected. The CDR3 bases are TGTGCCAGCAACCCAGGGGGCGAGAACACTGAAGCTTTCTTT. It encodes CASNPGGENTEAFF.